Below, one TCR beta chain is given with its context. Its specificity is unknown. These data originate in a study of regulatory T cells in long-lasting Graves disease. The study, taken as a whole, reports: Persistent disease was associated with favored TRBV28 usage and with favored use of TRBJ1-2 and TRBJ2-5.

The TCR beta library used iRepertoire HTBI primers with Arm-PCR amplification of CDR3. TCRdb re-called the multiplex PCR reads through MiXCR, storing one row per CDR3 protein. The table has roughly 510,000 distinct CDR3 sequences, around 15% seen once. The time point: newly diagnosed GD, antithyroid drugs for less than 3 months. PBMC-extracted RNA yielded the TCR library. The CDR3 has 16 amino acids. Trimming left V 0 bases short and J 0 bases short, with 12 bases between. Germline-derived CDR1 and CDR2 are SGDLS and YYNGEE. Another study also made use of these data, one on T cells in Graves' hyperthyroidism and ophthalmopathy.

The genes are TRBV9 and TRBJ1-2; no clear D gene. The TCR was taken from a man aged 18 to 35 with Graves disease. Sequencing used peripheral blood mononuclear cells (PBMCs), obtained at new diagnosis, from a patient treated with antithyroid drugs. The CDR3 DNA reads TGTGCCAGCAGCGTAGATCCGGAGCTCGCTAACTATGGCTACACCTTC. The encoded protein is CASSVDPELANYGYTF.